This T cell receptor beta chain was sequenced for a study of blood T cell repertoires in COVID-19. Sequencing was performed with immunoSEQ multiplex PCR; in TCRdb, only in-frame clones are kept and a portion is missing. The table has approximately 490,000 clones, approximately 90% seen once; the top ten hold under 0.85%. The germline V gene has CDR1 GTSNPN and CDR2 SVGIG (reference sequence). The CDR3 covers 14 residues. The ends lost 4 bases at V and 6 bases at J; junction bases unmatched: 7. This TCR came from a woman aged 18-29 years who had recovered from COVID-19. V gene TRBV30 combines with J gene TRBJ2-2, with 8 bases matching TRBD1. Sequencing was performed on PBMCs or T cells enriched from blood (not recorded which). CDR3 DNA: TGTGCCTGGATAGGGGACAGGTACTCCGGGGAGCTGTTTTTT. Residues: CAWIGDRYSGELFF.